This entry is about one T cell receptor beta chain. What it binds is not known. This CDR3 is built from 15 residues. Trimming cost V 5 bases and J 0 bases, with 11 bases left between them. Germline lookup yields CDR1 SGHRS and CDR2 YFSETQ. This entry comes from a study of T cells in tumors after PD-1 blockade. Across the whole study: Each patient got pembrolizumab 200 mg every 3 weeks or cemiplimab 350 mg every 2 weeks.

TCRdb's table, derived via immunoSEQ multiplex PCR, lists solely in-frame clones and lacks some. The table records 9,000 to 15,000 clones, under 80% of them present only once. Findings and limits, study-wide: Two pre-treatment samples showed no clonal replacement between them. After therapy, most expanded exhausted CD8+ clones were absent pre-treatment, suggesting clonal replacement.

Sequencing used tumor tissue, obtained before anti-PD-1 treatment. The source is a human donor with basal cell carcinoma. The chain combines TRBV5-1 with TRBJ1-4; D gene uncertain. The CDR3 loop is CASRQGSSTNEKLFF. The CDR3, as DNA: TGCGCCAGCAGGCAAGGGTCGTCAACTAATGAAAAACTGTTTTTT.